What follows are 28 T cell receptor beta chains derived from one specimen sequenced in a study of blood T cell repertoires in COVID-19. Profiling relied on immunoSEQ multiplex PCR, and the TCRdb table lists in-frame clones only, not all of them. The table lists 45,000 to 60,000 clones, approximately 78% of them singletons. The sequencing input was peripheral blood. These receptors all stem from a woman aged 80 or over with acute or convalescent COVID-19.

This clone appeared a single time. The chain links TRBV18 to TRBJ2-7; the match to TRBD1 covers 10 bases. This CDR3 region has 15 residues. Trimming cost V 4 bases and J 7 bases; bases outside gene matches: 10. CDR1 is KGHSH and CDR2 is LQKENI in the germline V gene. CDR3 amino acids: CASSQLSGTGDEQYF. The CDR3 nucleotides are TGTGCCAGCTCACAGCTCTCCGGGACAGGGGATGAGCAGTACTTC.

The chain couples TRBV6-5 to TRBJ1-5; TRBD1 agrees at 9 bases. Germline assignment: CDR1 MNHEY and CDR2 SVGAGI. The CDR3 spans 14 residues. Trimming at V came to 6 bases and at J to 5 bases, leaving 5 bases not matched to a gene. The CDR3 bases are TGTGCCAGCAGCGACAGGGGGACTGATCAGCCCCAGCATTTT. This encodes CASSDRGTDQPQHF.

The chain combines TRBV3-1 (or the pseudogene TRBV3-2) with TRBJ2-5; 7 bases line up with TRBD1. After removal of 4 bases from V and 4 bases from J, the junction contained 9 bases not matched to a gene. Germline-derived CDR1 and CDR2 are LGHDT and YNNKEL (reference sequence). The CDR3 covers 15 residues. The CDR3 is CASSLQTGSPETQYF. For the CDR3, the DNA is TGTGCCAGCAGCCTACAGACAGGGTCTCCAGAGACCCAGTACTTC.

This clone has just one count. The rearrangement joins TRBV10-1 to TRBJ2-5; D unclear. Trimming cost V 0 bases and J 1 base, with 9 bases left between them. CDR1 is WNHNN and CDR2 is SYGVQD in the germline V gene (reference sequence). This CDR3 has 15 amino acids. The CDR3 here is CASSESSGSQETQYF. For the CDR3, the DNA is TGCGCCAGCAGTGAGTCTTCCGGGTCCCAAGAGACCCAGTACTTC.

The CDR3 protein is CASSYSASGGYTF. CDR3 nucleotide sequence: TGTGCCAGCAGTTACTCCGCATCGGGGGGCTACACCTTC. The rearrangement links TRBV6-5 to TRBJ1-2, with unresolved D. Germline loops: CDR1 MNHEY, CDR2 SVGAGI. V was shortened by 0 bases and J by 8 bases, with 10 bases between the two germline ends. The CDR3 extends over 13 amino acids.

V gene TRBV25-1 combines with J gene TRBJ1-1; D remains unclear. Germline CDR1 MGHDK, CDR2 SYGVNS. V lost 6 bases and J 5 bases, leaving 13 bases between the germline ends. The CDR3 has 13 amino acids. CDR3 loop: CASSSGGRTEAFF. CDR3 nucleotides: TGTGCCAGCAGCAGCGGCGGACGTACTGAAGCTTTCTTT.

Notes on this clone: Additional DNA sequences in this sample encode the identical CDR3. The gene calls are TRBV5-6 and TRBJ2-5; D is uncertain. This CDR3 contains 11 residues. Germline V gives CDR1 SGHDT, CDR2 YYEEEE. The V end was cut by 4 bases, the J end by 4 bases, with 5 bases between. CDR3 amino acids: CASSLSETQYF. CDR3 in DNA: TGTGCCAGCAGCCTCTCAGAGACCCAGTACTTC.

The rearrangement joins TRBV6-5 to TRBJ1-2; 7 bases agree with TRBD1. The CDR3 is made up of 16 amino acids. Germline assignment: CDR1 MNHEY and CDR2 SVGAGI. Losses at the gene ends were 4 bases for V and 4 bases for J; bases not matched to a gene: 12. CDR3: CASSSPRTQGSYGYTF. CDR3 bases: TGTGCCAGCAGTTCCCCCCGTACACAGGGGAGCTATGGCTACACCTTC.

The V gene is TRBV9, the J gene TRBJ1-2; D is perhaps TRBD1 (5 bases). CDR3 length: 16 residues. CDR1 is SGDLS, CDR2 YYNGEE, per germline. Trimming left V 0 bases short and J 7 bases short, with 19 bases between. The CDR3 sequence: CASSVGASGGVAGYTF. Written as DNA, the CDR3 is TGTGCCAGCAGCGTAGGGGCCAGCGGGGGAGTCGCTGGCTACACCTTC. Based on the CDR3 plus reference TRBV9 and TRBJ1-2, the full variable domain is DSGVTQTPKHLITATGQRVTLRCSPRSGDLSVYWYQQSLDQGLQFLIQYYNGEERAKGNILERFSAQQFPDLHSELNLSSLELGDSALYFCASSVGASGGVAGYTFGSGTRLTVV.

The chain has TRBV4-2 and TRBJ2-7; D is perhaps TRBD2 (5 bases). The length of the CDR3 is 15 residues. Germline CDR1 is LGHNA and CDR2 is YNFKEQ. V lost 0 bases to trimming and J lost 6 bases, with 15 bases between them. Written as DNA, the CDR3 is TGTGCCAGCAGCCAAGATACGAGCGGAGCACTCGAGCAGTACTTC. It translates to CASSQDTSGALEQYF.

The genes are TRBV5-5 and TRBJ1-5; 8 positions agree with TRBD1. The V and J ends lost 7 bases and 0 bases, in that order; junction bases with no gene match: 6. Germline V gene data show CDR1 as SGHKS and CDR2 as YYEKEE (reference sequence). This CDR3 contains 15 residues. In DNA, the CDR3 is TGTGCCAGCCGACAGGGGATCAATAGCAATCAGCCCCAGCATTTT. Its translation is CASRQGINSNQPQHF.

The chain links TRBV19 to TRBJ2-2; maybe TRBD2 (6 bases). Trimming took off 2 bases at V and 4 bases at J, with 14 bases between the two ends. This CDR3 spans 16 amino acids. In germline, CDR1 is LNHDA, CDR2 SQIVND (reference sequence). The CDR3 loop is CASSIRLGGFTGELFF. CDR3 in DNA: TGTGCCAGTAGTATAAGGCTGGGGGGTTTCACCGGGGAGCTGTTTTTT.

The chain is built from TRBV4-1 and TRBJ2-2; D not certain. This CDR3 spans 14 amino acids. With 5 bases removed from V and 1 base from J, the gap between germline ends came to 8 bases. Per the germline V gene, CDR1 is MGHRA and CDR2 is YSYEKL. This CDR3 is CASSYSLNTGELFF. The CDR3 DNA reads as TGCGCCAGCAGCTATAGCCTGAACACCGGGGAGCTGTTTTTT.

This chain joins TRBV27 and TRBJ1-2; D is possibly TRBD1 (5 bases). The CDR3 runs to 14 residues. Trimming took 5 bases from V and 5 from J, leaving 15 bases between them. Germline loops: CDR1 MNHEY, CDR2 SMNVEV (reference sequence). CDR3 DNA sequence: TGTGCCAGCAGTCGTGGGGGAGGAGGGTATGGCTACACCTTC. This codes for CASSRGGGGYGYTF.

The genes are TRBV6-5 and TRBJ2-7; 11 positions agree with TRBD1. The CDR3 totals 15 residues. Trimming cost V 4 bases and J 3 bases; bases outside gene matches: 5. CDR1 and CDR2 from the germline V gene are MNHEY and SVGAGI. The CDR3 DNA reads TGTGCCAGCAGTTCCGGGACAGGGGGGCTCTACGAGCAGTACTTC. Amino acid sequence: CASSSGTGGLYEQYF.

The rearrangement links TRBV28 to TRBJ1-5; D gene ambiguous. Trimming took 3 bases from V and 7 from J, leaving 13 bases between them. CDR3 length: 14 residues. Germline V gives CDR1 MDHEN, CDR2 SYDVKM. The DNA for the CDR3 is TGTGCCAGCAGTTTGGCCCCCTCAGTGCAGCCCCAGCATTTT. Translation: CASSLAPSVQPQHF.

This chain connects TRBV28 to TRBJ2-6; maybe TRBD1 (5 bases). This CDR3 region has 15 residues. The germline CDR1 and CDR2 sequences are MDHEN and SYDVKM. The V gene lost 3 bases and the J gene lost 0 bases, with 6 bases spanning the gap. The CDR3 here is CASSFRGSGANVLTF. CDR3 nucleotides: TGTGCCAGCAGTTTTAGGGGCTCTGGGGCCAACGTCCTGACTTTC.

The chain joins TRBV6-5 to TRBJ2-7; tentatively, D is TRBD2 (6 bases). Germline-derived CDR1 and CDR2 are MNHEY and SVGAGI. The CDR3 extends over 14 amino acids. The V end was cut by 0 bases, the J end by 7 bases, with 13 bases between. The CDR3 DNA is TGTGCCAGCAGTTACTCGGGGGGTGCTAGGGAGCAGTACTTC. This translates into CASSYSGGAREQYF.

The chain joins TRBV28 to TRBJ1-6, with D possibly TRBD1 on 6 matching bases. The CDR3 loop spans 15 amino acids. V was shortened by 5 bases and J by 7 bases, with 15 bases between the two germline ends. CDR1 is MDHEN and CDR2 is SYDVKM in the germline V gene. CDR3 sequence: CASSPGHLANSPLHF. The DNA of the CDR3 is TGTGCCAGCAGTCCGGGACACCTAGCAAATTCACCCCTCCACTTT.

This clone came up a few times. This sequence joins TRBV12-5 and TRBJ2-1; D remains ambiguous. Germline CDR1 LGHNT, CDR2 FRNRAP. Trimming left V 1 base short and J 8 bases short, with 6 bases between. The CDR3 is 12 residues long. In DNA form, the CDR3 reads TGTGCTAGTGGTTTGGCCCGGTATGAGCAGTTCTTC. Translation: CASGLARYEQFF.

This clone has a handful of counts. The rearrangement links TRBV18 to TRBJ2-5, with D possibly TRBD2 on 6 matching bases. This CDR3 spans 15 amino acids. V dropped 5 bases and J dropped 5 bases, with 18 bases sitting between them. Germline lookup yields CDR1 KGHSH and CDR2 LQKENI. CDR3 sequence reads: CASSSQTSNRETQYF. CDR3 bases: TGTGCCAGCTCATCCCAGACTAGTAACCGGGAGACCCAGTACTTC.

Only one count was recorded for this clone. The V gene is TRBV5-1, the J gene TRBJ2-1, with 9 bases lining up with TRBD1. Germline V gene sequence: CDR1 SGHRS, CDR2 YFSETQ. The CDR3 runs to 16 residues. V lost 1 base to trimming and J lost 5 bases; unmatched junction nucleotides: 7. In DNA form, the CDR3 reads TGCGCCAGCAGCTTGACCCGGGACAGGGTGGACAATGAGCAGTTCTTC. Translation gives CASSLTRDRVDNEQFF.

This clone was observed a few times. The chain combines TRBV21-1 with TRBJ2-7; the table names TRBD2, a call not compared with the DNA. TRBV21-1 corresponds to a pseudogene. CDR3 size: 16 residues. The DNA for the CDR3 is TGTGCCAGCAGCAACCGAAGGCTAGCGGGAGAGTACGAGCAGTACTTC. The encoded protein is CASSNRRLAGEYEQYF.

This clone has more than one count but fewer than ten. The rearrangement joins TRBV6-6 to TRBJ2-3; D might be TRBD2 (6 bases). The CDR3 covers 13 residues. V was cut by 7 bases and J by 0 bases, with 8 bases left in between. The germline V gene has CDR1 MNHNY and CDR2 SVGAGI (reference sequence). The CDR3 region is CASTAGSTDTQYF. In DNA form, the CDR3 reads TGTGCCAGCACGGCGGGGAGCACAGATACGCAGTATTTT.

This clone was seen a handful of times. V is TRBV2 and J is TRBJ2-3; 8 positions agree with TRBD1. Trimming took 6 bases from V and 6 from J; bases not matched to a gene: 8. Germline loops: CDR1 SNHLY, CDR2 FYNNEI. This CDR3 region has 14 residues. This CDR3 is CASRIGTGRDTQYF. CDR3 bases: TGTGCCAGCAGGATCGGGACAGGACGGGATACGCAGTATTTT.

The rearrangement links TRBV2 to TRBJ2-4, with 9 positions matching TRBD2. Per the germline V gene, CDR1 is SNHLY and CDR2 is FYNNEI. The CDR3 covers 15 residues. With V trimmed by 8 bases and J by 5 bases, 10 bases remained unmatched. DNA of the CDR3: TGTGCCAGCGGCAAGCGGGGGGCCGGGGAAAACATTCAGTACTTC. It translates to CASGKRGAGENIQYF.

The rearrangement uses TRBV6-5 and TRBJ1-2, with TRBD1 matching 9 bases. Germline V gene lookup returns CDR1 MNHEY and CDR2 SVGAGI. The trim removed 0 bases at V and 8 bases at J, leaving 7 bases unmatched. The CDR3 has 15 residues. The CDR3 DNA reads as TGTGCCAGCAGTTACTCCCCCCGACAGGGGGGGGGCTACACCTTC. Translated: CASSYSPRQGGGYTF.

This clone was picked up one time. V gene TRBV9 combines with J gene TRBJ2-6; tentatively, D is TRBD1 (5 bases). The CDR3 is made up of 15 amino acids. Germline CDR1 is SGDLS and CDR2 is YYNGEE. The germline V and J ends were trimmed by 3 bases and 0 bases, with 7 bases remaining between them. This CDR3 is CASSAQDSGANVLTF. CDR3 sequence (DNA): TGTGCCAGCAGCGCACAGGACTCTGGGGCCAACGTCCTGACTTTC.